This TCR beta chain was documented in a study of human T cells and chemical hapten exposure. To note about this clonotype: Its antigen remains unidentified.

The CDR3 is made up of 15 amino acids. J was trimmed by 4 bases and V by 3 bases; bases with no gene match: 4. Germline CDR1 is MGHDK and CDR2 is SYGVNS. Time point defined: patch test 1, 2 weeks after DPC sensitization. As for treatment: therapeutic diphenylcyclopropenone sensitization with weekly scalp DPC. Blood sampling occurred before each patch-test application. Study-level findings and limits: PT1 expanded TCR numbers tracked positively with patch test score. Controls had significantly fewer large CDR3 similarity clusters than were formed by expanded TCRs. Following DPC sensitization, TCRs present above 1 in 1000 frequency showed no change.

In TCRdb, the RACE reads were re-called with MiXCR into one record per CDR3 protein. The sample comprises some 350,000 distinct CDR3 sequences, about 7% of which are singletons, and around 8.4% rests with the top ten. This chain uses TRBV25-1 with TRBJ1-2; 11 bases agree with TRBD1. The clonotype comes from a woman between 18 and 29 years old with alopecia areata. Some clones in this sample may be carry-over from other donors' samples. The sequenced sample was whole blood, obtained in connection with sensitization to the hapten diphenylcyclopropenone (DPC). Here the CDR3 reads CASSDWDRGIYGYTF. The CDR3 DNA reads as TGTGCCAGCAGTGATTGGGACAGGGGGATCTATGGCTACACCTTC.